These 17 T cell receptor beta chains share one sample of origin, sequenced in a study of shared clonotypes between healthy human individuals. The method was immunoSEQ multiplex PCR; TCRdb's version includes in-frame clones alone and lacks a portion of them. The table records roughly 480,000 clones, 79% of them present only once. Sample: PBMCs. The receptors stem from a middle-aged woman in good health. Some clones in this sample may be carry-over from other donors' samples.

The chain uses TRBV28 and TRBJ1-2; no clear D. The CDR3 totals 12 residues. The germline gives CDR1 MDHEN, CDR2 SYDVKM. Trimming cost V 7 bases and J 8 bases, with 14 bases left between them. As DNA, the CDR3 is TGTGCCAGCATGGTTGGGGTAGAAGGCTACACCTTC. Translating gives CASMVGVEGYTF.

The chain combines TRBV7-3 with TRBJ1-1, with unresolved D. The CDR3 runs 13 residues. Trimming pared 1 base from V and 7 bases from J, leaving 10 bases between. CDR1 SGHTA and CDR2 FQGTGA come from the germline V gene. The CDR3 DNA sequence: TGTGCCAGCAGCTTAATCCCCTCAGATGAAGCTTTCTTT. This sequence encodes CASSLIPSDEAFF.

The J gene is TRBJ2-1, the V gene TRBV18, with D uncertain. Trimming took off 5 bases at V and 4 bases at J, with 9 bases between the two ends. The V gene's germline CDR1 is KGHSH and CDR2 LQKENI. This CDR3 is 13 amino acids long. CDR3 sequence (DNA): TGTGCCAGCTCAGAACAATCGTACAATGAGCAGTTCTTC. It yields the protein CASSEQSYNEQFF.

This chain connects TRBV5-5 to TRBJ2-4; no definite D call. V lost 0 bases to trimming and J lost 6 bases, with 7 bases between them. This CDR3 has 13 amino acids. CDR1 is SGHKS, CDR2 YYEKEE, per germline (reference sequence). As DNA, the CDR3 is TGTGCCAGCAGCTTGGGGACCTCAAACATTCAGTACTTC. The encoded protein is CASSLGTSNIQYF.

This rearrangement joins TRBV7-8 to TRBJ2-7; 13 nucleotides line up with TRBD2. The CDR3 runs 15 residues. CDR1 SGHVS and CDR2 FQNEAQ come from the germline V gene. Losses at the gene ends were 4 bases for V and 4 bases for J; bases not matched to a gene: 4. This CDR3 is CASSWTSGSSYEQYF. The DNA of the CDR3 is TGTGCCAGCAGCTGGACTAGCGGGAGTTCGTACGAGCAGTACTTC.

The CDR3 sequence is CASSEGSTDTQYF. Here the CDR3 DNA reads TGTGCCAGCAGCGAAGGGTCCACAGATACGCAGTATTTT. This chain links TRBV9 with TRBJ2-3; D is ambiguous. V was cut by 3 bases and J by 2 bases, with 7 bases left in between. Germline CDR1 and CDR2: SGDLS and YYNGEE. The CDR3 has 13 amino acids.

The CDR3 DNA reads TGCGCCAGCAGCTTGGTTGGAATCTCCTACGAGCAGTACTTC. Protein: CASSLVGISYEQYF. The chain carries TRBV5-1 and TRBJ2-7; D not resolved. CDR1 is SGHRS, CDR2 YFSETQ, per germline. V gave up 0 bases and J gave up 0 bases, with 7 bases separating them. The CDR3 is 14 residues long.

The chain combines TRBV10-1 with TRBJ2-7; D is uncertain. Germline loops: CDR1 WNHNN, CDR2 SYGVQD (reference sequence). The CDR3 loop spans 12 amino acids. V lost 6 bases and J 3 bases, leaving 9 bases between the germline ends. The CDR3 DNA follows: TGCGCCAGCAGGATATACGGCTACGAGCAGTACTTC. Amino acid sequence: CASRIYGYEQYF.

This clone was counted at least ten times. The V gene is TRBV11-2, the J gene TRBJ2-3; no clear D. This CDR3 has 14 residues. Germline assignment: CDR1 SGHAT and CDR2 FQNNGV. Trimming took 4 bases from V and 2 from J, leaving 10 bases between them. CDR3 nucleotide sequence: TGTGCCAGCAGCTGGCGCTCCCCCACAGATACGCAGTATTTT. It is translated as CASSWRSPTDTQYF.

The genes are TRBV28 and TRBJ1-5; tentative D call: TRBD1 (6 bases). This CDR3 is 15 amino acids long. With 5 bases removed from V and 6 bases from J, the gap between germline ends came to 17 bases. Germline CDR1 reads MDHEN; CDR2 reads SYDVKM. The CDR3 protein is CASSKRYREGQPQHF. The CDR3 DNA follows: TGTGCCAGCAGTAAGCGGTACAGGGAGGGTCAGCCCCAGCATTTT.

The chain couples TRBV10-2 to TRBJ1-5, with 7 bases matching TRBD1. V was pared by 5 bases and J by 5 bases, with 9 bases of the junction left unmatched. Germline V gene data show CDR1 as WSHSY and CDR2 as SAAADI. The CDR3 has 15 amino acids. In DNA, the CDR3 is TGCGCCAGCAGTAACCGGCCAGACAGGGATCAGCCCCAGCATTTT. Its translation is CASSNRPDRDQPQHF.

In its sample, this clone was seen a few times. V usage is TRBV10-3 and J usage is TRBJ2-7, with 7 nucleotides matching TRBD1. The CDR3 extends over 14 amino acids. Germline assignment: CDR1 ENHRY and CDR2 SYGVKD. Germline trimming cut 2 bases from V and 3 bases from J; bases unmatched to any gene: 4. The CDR3 coding sequence is TGTGCCATCAGTGAGCCAGGGACAGTCTACGAGCAGTACTTC. Its translation: CAISEPGTVYEQYF.

This sequence joins TRBV4-1 and TRBJ2-7; 13 positions match TRBD2. This CDR3 has 15 amino acids. Germline V gives CDR1 MGHRA, CDR2 YSYEKL. V lost 3 bases and J lost 6; bases outside the gene matches: 5. The CDR3 region is CASSQWTSGSSEQYF. The CDR3 DNA follows: TGCGCCAGCAGCCAGTGGACTAGCGGGAGTTCCGAGCAGTACTTC.

The V and J genes are TRBV18 and TRBJ1-2; the match to TRBD1 covers 12 bases. CDR1 and CDR2 (germline): KGHSH, LQKENI. After removal of 6 bases from V and 5 bases from J, the junction contained 10 bases not matched to a gene. This CDR3 has 16 residues. The CDR3 is CASSTAGTGGWYGYTF. CDR3 nucleotide sequence: TGTGCCAGCTCTACAGCCGGGACAGGGGGCTGGTATGGCTACACCTTC. Complete variable domain (other parts from reference TRBV18 and TRBJ1-2): NAGVMQNPRHLVRRRGQEARLRCSPMKGHSHVYWYRQLPEEGLKFMVYLQKENIIDESGMPKERFSAEFPKEGPSILRIQQVVRGDSAAYFCASSTAGTGGWYGYTFGSGTRLTVV.

The chain has TRBV19 and TRBJ2-1, with TRBD1 matching over 12 bases. With V trimmed by 5 bases and J by 4 bases, 12 bases remained unmatched. The germline CDR1 and CDR2 sequences are LNHDA and SQIVND (reference sequence). There are 18 residues in the CDR3. CDR3 loop: CASSPTTRDRGLYNEQFF. In nucleotides, the CDR3 is TGTGCCAGTAGTCCCACAACACGGGACAGGGGGCTGTACAATGAGCAGTTCTTC.

V usage is TRBV7-9 and J usage is TRBJ1-2; D is ambiguous. Trimming cost V 5 bases and J 5 bases, with 15 bases left between them. Germline V lookup: CDR1 SEHNR, CDR2 FQNEAQ (reference sequence). The CDR3 runs to 14 residues. CDR3 residues: CASSPGEGPYGYTF. The DNA for the CDR3 is TGTGCCAGCAGCCCCGGGGAGGGCCCGTATGGCTACACCTTC. Complete variable domain (other parts from reference TRBV7-9 and TRBJ1-2): DTGVSQNPRHKITKRGQNVTFRCDPISEHNRLYWYRQTLGQGPEFLTYFQNEAQLEKSRLLSDRFSAERPKGSFSTLEIQRTEQGDSAMYLCASSPGEGPYGYTFGSGTRLTVV.

Comments on this clone: At one end the junction does not follow the germline gene, possibly because of a read error. This chain joins TRBV7-3 and TRBJ2-3; unclear D gene. Looked up from germline, CDR1 is SGHTA and CDR2 is FQGTGA. This CDR3 region has 13 residues. The CDR3 DNA is TGTGCCGGCAGCTCCGCTTTTGGAGATACGCAGTATTTT. It encodes CAGSSAFGDTQYF.